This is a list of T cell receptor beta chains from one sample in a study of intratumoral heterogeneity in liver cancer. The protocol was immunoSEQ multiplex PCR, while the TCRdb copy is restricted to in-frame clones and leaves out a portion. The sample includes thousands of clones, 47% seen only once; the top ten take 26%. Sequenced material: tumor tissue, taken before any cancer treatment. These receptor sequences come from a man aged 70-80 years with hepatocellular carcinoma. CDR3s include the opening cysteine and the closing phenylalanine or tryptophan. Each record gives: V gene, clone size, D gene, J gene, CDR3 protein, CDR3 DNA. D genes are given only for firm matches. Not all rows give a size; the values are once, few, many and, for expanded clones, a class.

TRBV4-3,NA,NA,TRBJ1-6,CASSQDDSPLHF,TGCGCCAGCAGCCAAGATGACTCACCCCTCCACTTT
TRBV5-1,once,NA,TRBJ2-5,CASSLSSVRETQYF,TGCGCCAGCAGCTTGTCTAGCGTCCGAGAGACCCAGTACTTC
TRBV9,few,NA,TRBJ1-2,CASSVAQDRSHYGYTF,TGTGCCAGCAGCGTAGCCCAGGACAGATCTCACTATGGCTACACCTTC
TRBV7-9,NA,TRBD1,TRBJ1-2,CASSLGGQGNGYTF,TGTGCCAGCAGCTTAGGGGGACAGGGGAATGGCTACACCTTC
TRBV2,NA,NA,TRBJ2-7,CASSELGGNEQYF,TGTGCCAGCAGTGAGCTCGGGGGCAACGAGCAGTACTTC
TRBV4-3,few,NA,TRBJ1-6,CASSQSGSYNSPLHF,TGCGCCAGCAGCCAAAGTGGCTCCTATAATTCACCCCTCCACTTT
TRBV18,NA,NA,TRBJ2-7,CASSDRGSYEQYF,TGTGCCAGCTCAGACAGAGGAAGCTACGAGCAGTACTTC
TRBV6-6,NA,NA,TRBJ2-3,CASRFVSTDTQYF,TGTGCCAGCAGGTTTGTGAGCACAGATACGCAGTATTTT
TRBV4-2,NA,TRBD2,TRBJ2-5,CASSQFSGTSGGAPGQETQYF,TGTGCCAGCAGCCAATTCTCCGGGACTAGCGGGGGGGCCCCCGGACAAGAGACCCAGTACTTC
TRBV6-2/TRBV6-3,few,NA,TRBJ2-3,CASSYGLAADTQYF,TGTGCCAGCAGTTACGGGCTGGCCGCAGATACGCAGTATTTT
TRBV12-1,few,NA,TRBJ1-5,CASSSTLNNDERQPQHF,TGTGCCAGCAGCTCCACACTGAACAATGATGAGCGTCAGCCCCAGCATTTT
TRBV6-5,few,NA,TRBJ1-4,CASSLGLAGEKLFF,TGTGCCAGCAGTCTCGGACTTGCTGGTGAAAAACTGTTTTTT
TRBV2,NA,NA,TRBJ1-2,CASLGGVFGYTF,TGTGCCAGCCTCGGGGGGGTTTTTGGCTACACCTTC
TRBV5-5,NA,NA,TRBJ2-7,CASSLRQAGSYEQYF,TGTGCCAGCAGCTTGCGACAGGCTGGCTCCTACGAGCAGTACTTC
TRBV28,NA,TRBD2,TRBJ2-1,CASTPFTGGINEQFF,TGTGCCAGCACCCCTTTCACGGGGGGAATTAATGAGCAGTTCTTC
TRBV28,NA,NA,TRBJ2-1,CASSFIGLGYQQTYNEQFF,TGTGCCAGCAGTTTCATAGGACTTGGTTACCAACAGACCTACAATGAGCAGTTCTTC
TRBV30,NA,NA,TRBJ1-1,CAWSGGVGGQNTEAFF,TGTGCCTGGAGTGGGGGGGTTGGGGGACAGAACACTGAAGCTTTCTTT
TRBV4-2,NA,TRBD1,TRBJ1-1,CASSPTRLRGTGSIRSTEAFF,TGTGCCAGCAGCCCTACAAGACTCAGAGGGACAGGGTCAATTCGGAGTACTGAAGCTTTCTTT
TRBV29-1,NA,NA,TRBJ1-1,CSVRTWDTEAFF,TGCAGCGTTCGGACATGGGACACTGAAGCTTTCTTT
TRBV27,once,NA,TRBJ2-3,CASRLTPVPRTDTQYF,TGTGCCAGCAGGCTCACACCCGTTCCTCGCACAGATACGCAGTATTTT
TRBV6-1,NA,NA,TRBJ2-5,CASSEGGAGGTQYF,TGTGCCAGCAGTGAAGGGGGGGCAGGGGGGACCCAGTACTTC
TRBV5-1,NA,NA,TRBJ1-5,CASSLGGGAGNQPQHF,TGCGCCAGCAGCTTGGGTGGGGGAGCCGGCAATCAGCCCCAGCATTTT
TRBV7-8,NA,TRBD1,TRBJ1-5,CASSLLSPQGWNQPQHF,TGTGCCAGCAGCTTACTTTCGCCACAGGGGTGGAATCAGCCCCAGCATTTT
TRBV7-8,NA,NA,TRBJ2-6,CASSFGRGGSSGANVLTF,TGTGCCAGCAGCTTCGGCAGGGGGGGAAGTTCTGGGGCCAACGTCCTGACTTTC
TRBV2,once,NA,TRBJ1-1,CASGRDSPFF,TGTGCCAGCGGAAGGGATTCTCCTTTCTTT
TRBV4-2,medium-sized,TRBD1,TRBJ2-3,CASSQLGQGTDTQYF,TGTGCCAGCAGCCAACTGGGACAGGGAACAGATACGCAGTATTTT
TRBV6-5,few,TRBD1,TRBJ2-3,CASSYGTGFSDTQYF,TGTGCCAGCAGTTACGGGACAGGGTTTTCAGATACGCAGTATTTT
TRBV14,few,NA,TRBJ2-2,CASSQVHLSGELFF,TGTGCCAGCAGCCAGGTCCACCTGAGCGGGGAGCTGTTTTTT
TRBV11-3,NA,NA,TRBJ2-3,CASSAIYTDTQYF,TGTGCCAGCAGCGCAATTTACACAGATACGCAGTATTTT
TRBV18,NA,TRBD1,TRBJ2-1,CASSARQGVYNEQFF,TGTGCCAGCTCAGCTAGACAGGGCGTCTACAATGAGCAGTTCTTC
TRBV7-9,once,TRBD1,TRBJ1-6,CASSSDRPSSYNSPLHF,TGTGCCAGCAGCTCGGACAGGCCGAGCTCCTATAATTCACCCCTCCACTTT
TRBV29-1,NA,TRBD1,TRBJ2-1,CSTTGTVGEQFF,TGCAGCACCACCGGGACAGTGGGTGAGCAGTTCTTC
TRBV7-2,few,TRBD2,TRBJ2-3,CASSPGTSGGVIDTQYF,TGTGCCAGCAGCCCCGGTACTAGCGGGGGGGTGATAGATACGCAGTATTTT
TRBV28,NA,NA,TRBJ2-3,CASSLLKGALGISDTQYF,TGTGCCAGCAGTTTATTGAAAGGGGCATTAGGAATATCAGATACGCAGTATTTT
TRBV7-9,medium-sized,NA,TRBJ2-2,CASSTTGTTNTGELFF,TGTGCCAGCAGCACAACCGGGACAACGAACACCGGGGAGCTGTTTTTT
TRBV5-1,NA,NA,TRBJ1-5,CASSPVGGNQPQHF,TGCGCCAGCAGTCCCGTGGGGGGCAATCAGCCCCAGCATTTT
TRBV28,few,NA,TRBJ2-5,CASGWGRETQYF,TGTGCCAGCGGCTGGGGGCGCGAGACCCAGTACTTC
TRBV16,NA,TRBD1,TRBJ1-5,CASSYGGTGLQPQHF,TGTGCCAGCAGCTACGGTGGGACAGGGCTCCAGCCCCAGCATTTT
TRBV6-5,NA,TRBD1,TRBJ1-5,CASSSGTGGRQPQHF,TGTGCCAGCAGCTCCGGGACAGGGGGCCGTCAGCCCCAGCATTTT
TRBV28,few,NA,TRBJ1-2,CASRAGAYGYTF,TGTGCCAGCAGGGCAGGAGCCTATGGCTACACCTTC